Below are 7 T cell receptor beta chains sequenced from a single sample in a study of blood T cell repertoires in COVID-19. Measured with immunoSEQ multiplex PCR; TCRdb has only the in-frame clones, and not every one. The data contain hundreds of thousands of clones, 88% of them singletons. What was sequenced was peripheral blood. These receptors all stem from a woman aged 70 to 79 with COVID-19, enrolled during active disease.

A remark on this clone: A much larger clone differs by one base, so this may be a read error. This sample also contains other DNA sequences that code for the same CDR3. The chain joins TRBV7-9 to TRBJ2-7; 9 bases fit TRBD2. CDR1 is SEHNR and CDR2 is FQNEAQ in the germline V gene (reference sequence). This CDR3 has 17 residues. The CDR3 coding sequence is TGTGCCAGCAGCCCCCGTTGGCGGGAGGGCCCGCTCTACGAACAGTACTTC. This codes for CASSPRWREGPLYEQYF. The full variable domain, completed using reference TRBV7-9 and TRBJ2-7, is DTGVSQNPRHKITKRGQNVTFRCDPISEHNRLYWYRQTLGQGPEFLTYFQNEAQLEKSRLLSDRFSAERPKGSFSTLEIQRTEQGDSAMYLCASSPRWREGPLYEQYFGPGTRLTVT.

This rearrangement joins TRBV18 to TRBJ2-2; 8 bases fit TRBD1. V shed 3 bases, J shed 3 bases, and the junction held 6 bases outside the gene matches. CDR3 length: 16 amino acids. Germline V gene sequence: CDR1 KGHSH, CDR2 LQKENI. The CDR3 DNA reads TGTGCCAGCTCACCGAGACAGGGGTGGGACACCGGGGAGCTGTTTTTT. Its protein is CASSPRQGWDTGELFF.

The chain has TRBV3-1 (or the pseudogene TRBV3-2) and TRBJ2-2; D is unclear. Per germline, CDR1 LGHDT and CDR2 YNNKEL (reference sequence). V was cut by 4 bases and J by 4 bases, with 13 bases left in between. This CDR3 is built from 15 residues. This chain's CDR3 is CASSPPPGFTGELFF. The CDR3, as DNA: TGTGCCAGCAGCCCCCCCCCGGGTTTCACCGGGGAGCTGTTTTTT.

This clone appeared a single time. In DNA form, the CDR3 reads TGTGCCAGCAGCCTATCTCCGGGGTTCCCGGGGGAAAAACTGTTTTTT. Its translation is CASSLSPGFPGEKLFF. V gene TRBV5-6 combines with J gene TRBJ1-4; D gene uncertain. The CDR3 loop spans 16 amino acids. CDR1 and CDR2 from the germline V gene are SGHDT and YYEEEE. V was trimmed by 4 bases and J by 8 bases, leaving 21 bases between them.

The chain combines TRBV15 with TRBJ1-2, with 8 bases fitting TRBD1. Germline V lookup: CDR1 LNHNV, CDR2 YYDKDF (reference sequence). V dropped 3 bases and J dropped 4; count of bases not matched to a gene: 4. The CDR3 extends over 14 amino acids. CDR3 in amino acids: CATSSAGGSYGYTF. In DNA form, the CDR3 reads TGTGCCACCAGCAGCGCAGGGGGCTCCTATGGCTACACCTTC.

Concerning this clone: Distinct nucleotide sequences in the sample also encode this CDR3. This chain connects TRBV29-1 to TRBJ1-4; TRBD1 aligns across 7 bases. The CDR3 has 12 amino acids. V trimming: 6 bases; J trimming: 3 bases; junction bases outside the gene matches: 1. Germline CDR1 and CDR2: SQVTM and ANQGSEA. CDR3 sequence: CSVRGANEKLFF. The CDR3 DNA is TGCAGCGTCAGGGGGGCTAATGAAAAACTGTTTTTT. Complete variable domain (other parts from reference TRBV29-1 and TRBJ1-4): SAVISQKPSRDICQRGTSLTIQCQVDSQVTMMFWYRQQPGQSLTLIATANQGSEATYESGFVIDKFPISRPNLTFSTLTVSNMSPEDSSIYLCSVRGANEKLFFGSGTQLSVL.

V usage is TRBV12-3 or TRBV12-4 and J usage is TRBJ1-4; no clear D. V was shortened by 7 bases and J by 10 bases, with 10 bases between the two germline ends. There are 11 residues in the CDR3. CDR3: CASTASAKLFF. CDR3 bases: TGTGCCAGCACTGCGAGTGCAAAACTGTTTTTT.